The present T cell receptor (beta chain) was sequenced within a study of T cells after yellow fever vaccination. General study findings and limits: Re-detected after boosting: most primary clones, 96% of CD4 and about 90% of CD8.

TCRdb reprocessed the 5' RACE reads with MiXCR, giving one entry per CDR3 protein. The sample lists 200,000 or so distinct CDR3 sequences, roughly 6.3% seen once, with approximately 1.1% in the top ten. The CDR3 spans 12 residues. The germline V and J ends were trimmed by 6 bases and 11 bases, with 17 bases remaining between them. Per the germline V gene, CDR1 is DFQATT and CDR2 is SNEGSKA (reference sequence). This clonotype was recorded at least ten times. As yet, its antigen is unknown. The chain uses TRBV20-1 and TRBJ1-5; D uncertain. The clonotype was recovered from a man aged 30-40 years who received the YFV17D yellow fever vaccine. This specimen was CD4+ T cells sorted from PBMCs, taken on the day of the yellow fever booster vaccination. The CDR3 DNA is TGCAGTGCCGCACCGGTCCCGGGGACCCAGCATTTT. Translated, it gives CSAAPVPGTQHF.